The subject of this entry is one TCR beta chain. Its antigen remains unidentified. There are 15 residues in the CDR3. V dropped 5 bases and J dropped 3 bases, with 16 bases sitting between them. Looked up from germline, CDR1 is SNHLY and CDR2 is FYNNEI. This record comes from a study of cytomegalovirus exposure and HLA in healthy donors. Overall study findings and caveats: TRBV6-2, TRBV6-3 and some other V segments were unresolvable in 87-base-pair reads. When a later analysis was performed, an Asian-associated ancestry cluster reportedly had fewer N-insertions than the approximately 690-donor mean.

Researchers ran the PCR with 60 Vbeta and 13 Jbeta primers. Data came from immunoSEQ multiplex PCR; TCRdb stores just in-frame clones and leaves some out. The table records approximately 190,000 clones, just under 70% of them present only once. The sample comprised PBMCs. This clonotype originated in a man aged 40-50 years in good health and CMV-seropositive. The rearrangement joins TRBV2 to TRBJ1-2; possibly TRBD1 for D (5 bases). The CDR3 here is CASSPIWGPDYGYTF. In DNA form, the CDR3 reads TGTGCCAGCAGTCCGATTTGGGGCCCAGACTATGGCTACACCTTC.